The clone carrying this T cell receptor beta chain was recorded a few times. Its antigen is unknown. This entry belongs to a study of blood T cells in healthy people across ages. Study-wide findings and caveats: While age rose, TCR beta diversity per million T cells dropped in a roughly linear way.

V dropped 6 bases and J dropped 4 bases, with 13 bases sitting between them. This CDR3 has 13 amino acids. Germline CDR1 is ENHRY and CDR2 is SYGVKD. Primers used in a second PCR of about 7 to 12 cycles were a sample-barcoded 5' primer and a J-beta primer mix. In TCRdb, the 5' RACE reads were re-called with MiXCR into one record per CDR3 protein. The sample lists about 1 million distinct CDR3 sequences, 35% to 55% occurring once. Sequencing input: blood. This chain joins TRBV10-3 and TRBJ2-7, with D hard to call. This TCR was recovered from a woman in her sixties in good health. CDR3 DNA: TGTGCCATCAGAAACCAAACGGCTTACGAGCAGTACTTC. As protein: CAIRNQTAYEQYF.